This TCR beta chain appears in the sequencing data of a study of blood T cells in healthy people across ages. Study information: Capture by template switching was about one barcoded beta molecule per two T cells.

For the second PCR, which ran for about 6 to 11 cycles, a sample-barcoded 5' primer and a J-beta primer mix were used. A template-switch adaptor containing 12 random nucleotides labeled each cDNA molecule. Using its own MiXCR run on the 5' RACE reads, TCRdb lists one record per CDR3 protein. The sample shows some 710,000 distinct CDR3 sequences, 22% of them seen only once. CDR3 length: 17 residues. V lost 4 bases to trimming and J lost 2 bases; unmatched junction nucleotides: 11. Germline V lookup: CDR1 SGHDN, CDR2 FVKESK. The TCR sequence derives from a man aged 70 or older in good health. Sequenced: blood. The chain is built from TRBV14 and TRBJ2-3; 8 bases match TRBD2. The CDR3, as DNA: TGTGCCAGCAGCCGAGCTACCCCAGCGGGGGTCACAGATACGCAGTATTTT. Its protein is CASSRATPAGVTDTQYF.